These T cell receptor beta chains were read from a single sample in a study of human T cells and chemical hapten exposure. Using its own MiXCR run on the RACE reads, TCRdb lists one record per CDR3 protein. This sample has approximately 80,000 distinct CDR3 sequences, with roughly 7.6% found just once. The input for sequencing was whole blood, taken in connection with sensitization to the hapten diphenylcyclopropenone (DPC). The receptor set was obtained from a woman in her twenties or thirties with alopecia areata. Some clones in this sample may be carry-over from other donors' samples. Both conserved end residues are part of each CDR3. Fields, in order: V gene, D gene, clone size, J gene, CDR3 DNA, CDR3 protein. D genes are given only for firm matches. Clone size is stated in some rows and not others, as once, few, many or a class when expanded.

V gene: TRBV20-1
D gene: TRBD2
clone size: -
J gene: TRBJ2-3
CDR3 DNA: TGCAGTGCTAGAGATTTTTATTTAGTAGGACTAGCGGGGGGAGAACCTAGCACAGATACGCAGTATTTT
CDR3 protein: CSARDFYLVGLAGGEPSTDTQYF

V gene: TRBV19
D gene: TRBD1
clone size: -
J gene: TRBJ1-4
CDR3 DNA: TGTGCCAGTAGTCCCGGGACAGCCCCTGAAAAACTGTTTTTT
CDR3 protein: CASSPGTAPEKLFF

V gene: TRBV7-6
D gene: -
clone size: many
J gene: TRBJ2-6
CDR3 DNA: TGTGCCAGCAGCTTAAGACAGAGCTCTGGGGCCAACGTCCTGACTTTC
CDR3 protein: CASSLRQSSGANVLTF

V gene: TRBV12-3/TRBV12-4
D gene: -
clone size: -
J gene: TRBJ1-2
CDR3 DNA: TGTGCCAGCAGTTTAGGAGGGCCGGCCTATGGCTACACCTTC
CDR3 protein: CASSLGGPAYGYTF

V gene: TRBV2
D gene: -
clone size: many
J gene: TRBJ1-1
CDR3 DNA: TGTGCCAGCAGGCCGGATATGGGGAACACTGAAGCTTTCTTT
CDR3 protein: CASRPDMGNTEAFF

V gene: TRBV25-1
D gene: -
clone size: few
J gene: TRBJ1-1
CDR3 DNA: TGTGCCAGCGGAAGGGCAGGGCCGGGATTTGAAGCTTTCTTT
CDR3 protein: CASGRAGPGFEAFF

V gene: TRBV7-8
D gene: -
clone size: many
J gene: TRBJ1-1
CDR3 DNA: TGTGCCAGCAGCTTAGAAGGAAACACTGAAGCTTTCTTT
CDR3 protein: CASSLEGNTEAFF

V gene: TRBV29-1
D gene: TRBD1
clone size: many
J gene: TRBJ2-7
CDR3 DNA: TGCAGCGCCGCCCATTCCAGGACAGGGGGGCTAGTGGAGCAGTACTTC
CDR3 protein: CSAAHSRTGGLVEQYF

V gene: TRBV20-1
D gene: -
clone size: once
J gene: TRBJ1-1
CDR3 DNA: TGCAGTGCTAGAGATGACCCCAGCGATAGCGCGCAGTTTCTGGGTGAAGATTTCTTT
CDR3 protein: CSARDDPSDSAQFLGEDFF

V gene: TRBV3-1
D gene: -
clone size: many
J gene: TRBJ1-2
CDR3 DNA: TGTGCCAGCAGCCAAGCCGAGAGGCGCTCTGGCTACACCTTC
CDR3 protein: CASSQAERRSGYTF

V gene: TRBV5-1
D gene: -
clone size: -
J gene: TRBJ1-1
CDR3 DNA: TGCGCCAGCAGTCTAGAGGCTAACACTGAAGCTTTCTTT
CDR3 protein: CASSLEANTEAFF

V gene: TRBV5-1
D gene: -
clone size: few
J gene: TRBJ2-5
CDR3 DNA: TGCGCCACCAAACAGGGCCCCGGGGGTGAGGAGACCCAGTACTTC
CDR3 protein: CATKQGPGGEETQYF

V gene: TRBV9
D gene: TRBD2
clone size: few
J gene: TRBJ2-1
CDR3 DNA: TGTGCCAGCAGCCTTATAACTCGGGGGGGCGGGATTGGTGAGCAGTTCTTC
CDR3 protein: CASSLITRGGGIGEQFF

V gene: TRBV20-1
D gene: -
clone size: many
J gene: TRBJ2-3
CDR3 DNA: TGCAGTGCTGAACCCGGGTTAGATACGCAGTATTTT
CDR3 protein: CSAEPGLDTQYF

V gene: TRBV5-1
D gene: -
clone size: -
J gene: TRBJ1-1
CDR3 DNA: TGCGCCAGCAGGGAAGACATAGCCAAGAACACTGAAGCTTTCTTT
CDR3 protein: CASREDIAKNTEAFF

V gene: TRBV5-1
D gene: TRBD1
clone size: many
J gene: TRBJ2-3
CDR3 DNA: TGCGCCAGCAGCCCTCCCGGGACAGGGGGTGGAGATACGCAGTATTTT
CDR3 protein: CASSPPGTGGGDTQYF

V gene: TRBV20-1
D gene: -
clone size: -
J gene: TRBJ1-2
CDR3 DNA: TGCAGTGCTACCCCGGGGGGGCGCGTTTATGGCTACACCTTC
CDR3 protein: CSATPGGRVYGYTF

V gene: TRBV2
D gene: TRBD1
clone size: few
J gene: TRBJ1-5
CDR3 DNA: TGTGCCAGCAGTGCGGGACAGATTAATCAGCCCCAGCATTTT
CDR3 protein: CASSAGQINQPQHF

V gene: TRBV6-6
D gene: TRBD1
clone size: few
J gene: TRBJ1-1
CDR3 DNA: TGTGCCAGCATTCCGCGGCAGGGGGCAAGGTTGTACACTGAAGCTTTCTTT
CDR3 protein: CASIPRQGARLYTEAFF

V gene: TRBV7-2
D gene: TRBD2
clone size: -
J gene: TRBJ2-2
CDR3 DNA: TGTGCCAGCAGCTTGCTTGCGGGGGTAGAGCTGTTTTTT
CDR3 protein: CASSLLAGVELFF

V gene: TRBV20-1
D gene: -
clone size: many
J gene: TRBJ2-3
CDR3 DNA: TGCAGTGCCACCTTCAGGGACCGCACAGATACGCAGTATTTT
CDR3 protein: CSATFRDRTDTQYF

V gene: TRBV7-8
D gene: TRBD1
clone size: -
J gene: TRBJ2-7
CDR3 DNA: TGTGCCAGCAGCCAGGTGACAGGGCGGTACGAGCAGTACTTC
CDR3 protein: CASSQVTGRYEQYF

V gene: TRBV29-1
D gene: -
clone size: many
J gene: TRBJ2-7
CDR3 DNA: TGCAGCGTTGTCCCGCTGGACAGCGACAGCTACGAGCAGTACTTC
CDR3 protein: CSVVPLDSDSYEQYF

V gene: TRBV5-1
D gene: TRBD1
clone size: many
J gene: TRBJ2-4
CDR3 DNA: TGCGCCAGCAGCGTGGGGACAGGGACCAAAAACATTCAGTACTTC
CDR3 protein: CASSVGTGTKNIQYF

V gene: TRBV7-9
D gene: -
clone size: few
J gene: TRBJ1-1
CDR3 DNA: TGTGCCAGCAGCTTCACGACTTCAAACACTGAAGCTTTCTTT
CDR3 protein: CASSFTTSNTEAFF

V gene: TRBV6-6
D gene: TRBD2
clone size: few
J gene: TRBJ2-7
CDR3 DNA: TGTGCCAGCAGCACAGCACTAGCGGGGCAGTACGAGCAGTACTTC
CDR3 protein: CASSTALAGQYEQYF

V gene: TRBV5-1
D gene: TRBD2
clone size: many
J gene: TRBJ2-7
CDR3 DNA: TGCGCCAGCACCCCAACGACTAGCGGGGACGTGAGGAAGCAGTACTTC
CDR3 protein: CASTPTTSGDVRKQYF

V gene: TRBV2
D gene: -
clone size: -
J gene: TRBJ2-1
CDR3 DNA: TGTGCCAGCAGTGAGGAAGACTACAATGAGCAGTTCTTC
CDR3 protein: CASSEEDYNEQFF

V gene: TRBV5-5
D gene: -
clone size: -
J gene: TRBJ1-1
CDR3 DNA: TGTGCCAGCAGCTGGTCCGGAAAGACTGAAGCTTTCTTT
CDR3 protein: CASSWSGKTEAFF

V gene: TRBV7-9
D gene: -
clone size: many
J gene: TRBJ2-3
CDR3 DNA: TGTGCCAGCAGCCCCGGACTTAGACTCACAGATACGCAGTATTTT
CDR3 protein: CASSPGLRLTDTQYF

V gene: TRBV5-1
D gene: TRBD1
clone size: many
J gene: TRBJ1-1
CDR3 DNA: TGCGCCAGCGGCGACAGGGCAAACACTGAAGCTTTCTTT
CDR3 protein: CASGDRANTEAFF

V gene: TRBV5-1
D gene: -
clone size: many
J gene: TRBJ1-1
CDR3 DNA: TGCGCCAGCAGCCGTGGGGATGCGAACACTGAAGCTTTCTTT
CDR3 protein: CASSRGDANTEAFF

V gene: TRBV5-1
D gene: -
clone size: few
J gene: TRBJ2-2
CDR3 DNA: TGCGCCAGCGGATACGGGCTCAACACCGGGGAGCTGTTTTTT
CDR3 protein: CASGYGLNTGELFF

V gene: TRBV29-1
D gene: TRBD1
clone size: few
J gene: TRBJ2-3
CDR3 DNA: TGCAGCGTTCTTGGTCACAGGGGGAGCACAGATACGCAGTATTTT
CDR3 protein: CSVLGHRGSTDTQYF

V gene: TRBV18
D gene: TRBD2
clone size: many
J gene: TRBJ2-5
CDR3 DNA: TGTGCCACCACGCCGTCTAGCGGGGGCCCGATAAAAGAGACCCAGTACTTC
CDR3 protein: CATTPSSGGPIKETQYF

V gene: TRBV12-3/TRBV12-4
D gene: -
clone size: few
J gene: TRBJ2-7
CDR3 DNA: TGTGCCAGCAGTTTCCAGGGCCTCTCCTACGAGCAGTACTTC
CDR3 protein: CASSFQGLSYEQYF

V gene: TRBV2
D gene: TRBD2
clone size: many
J gene: TRBJ2-3
CDR3 DNA: TGTGCCAGCAGTGAGGGGACTAGCGGGCCCACAGATACGCAGTATTTT
CDR3 protein: CASSEGTSGPTDTQYF

V gene: TRBV2
D gene: -
clone size: many
J gene: TRBJ2-3
CDR3 DNA: TGTGCCAGCAGTTATGGTTCGACGGATACGCAGTATTTT
CDR3 protein: CASSYGSTDTQYF

V gene: TRBV7-9
D gene: -
clone size: few
J gene: TRBJ1-1
CDR3 DNA: TGTGCCAGCAGCTCTCAAAGGGACACTGAAGCTTTCTTT
CDR3 protein: CASSSQRDTEAFF

V gene: TRBV2
D gene: -
clone size: many
J gene: TRBJ1-1
CDR3 DNA: TGTGCCAGCAGTGAATCCGGGTCACAGGGTCCGGGCACTGAAGCTTTCTTT
CDR3 protein: CASSESGSQGPGTEAFF

V gene: TRBV29-1
D gene: -
clone size: -
J gene: TRBJ1-2
CDR3 DNA: TGCAGCGCCGTTAGGGTCGACGGGGATGGCTACACCTTC
CDR3 protein: CSAVRVDGDGYTF

V gene: TRBV7-6
D gene: TRBD1
clone size: many
J gene: TRBJ1-3
CDR3 DNA: TGTGCCAGCAGCGTTACAGGGGGGAGCACTGGAAACACCATATATTTT
CDR3 protein: CASSVTGGSTGNTIYF